The rows below give T cell receptor beta chains drawn from one sample of a study of radiotherapy plus CTLA-4 blockade in lung cancer. Some clones are missing from TCRdb's copy, which holds only in-frame ones; the method was immunoSEQ multiplex PCR. The data hold more than 90,000 clones, with about 86% observed a single time. The input for sequencing was peripheral blood, taken from a patient treated with radiotherapy plus ipilimumab. Receptors originate from a human donor with non-small cell lung cancer that progressed on radiotherapy plus ipilimumab. Each CDR3 is given with its conserved first and last residue. Each record gives: V gene, D gene, clone size, CDR3 length, J gene, CDR3 protein, CDR3 DNA. D genes are given only for firm matches. The size of a clone is reported for some rows only, either as once, few or many, or as a class for expanded clones.

v_call: TRBV7-9; d_call: NA; clone_size: NA; cdr3_length: 15; j_call: TRBJ2-1; cdr3_aa: CASSSGTGSYNEQFF; cdr3_nt: TGTGCCAGCAGCTCCGGGACTGGATCCTACAATGAGCAGTTCTTC
v_call: TRBV7-9; d_call: NA; clone_size: NA; cdr3_length: 14; j_call: TRBJ1-1; cdr3_aa: CASSPVTGNTEAFF; cdr3_nt: TGTGCCAGCAGCCCCGTTACTGGGAACACTGAAGCTTTCTTT
v_call: TRBV30; d_call: TRBD1; clone_size: NA; cdr3_length: 15; j_call: TRBJ1-3; cdr3_aa: CAWSRQGIGGNTIYF; cdr3_nt: TGTGCCTGGAGTCGACAGGGTATTGGGGGAAACACCATATATTTT
v_call: TRBV11-3; d_call: NA; clone_size: NA; cdr3_length: 14; j_call: TRBJ1-1; cdr3_aa: CASTSGGMDTEAFF; cdr3_nt: TGTGCCAGCACTTCCGGGGGTATGGACACTGAAGCTTTCTTT
v_call: TRBV5-1; d_call: TRBD2; clone_size: NA; cdr3_length: 16; j_call: TRBJ2-2; cdr3_aa: CASSLVAGANTGELFF; cdr3_nt: TGCGCCAGCAGCTTGGTAGCGGGGGCGAACACCGGGGAGCTGTTTTTT
v_call: TRBV5-1; d_call: TRBD2; clone_size: NA; cdr3_length: 17; j_call: TRBJ2-2; cdr3_aa: CASSSLGLAGYTGELFF; cdr3_nt: TGCGCCAGCAGCAGCCTTGGACTAGCGGGGTACACCGGGGAGCTGTTTTTT
v_call: TRBV2; d_call: TRBD2; clone_size: NA; cdr3_length: 15; j_call: TRBJ2-2; cdr3_aa: CASSAAGASTGELFF; cdr3_nt: TGTGCCAGCAGTGCAGCGGGAGCAAGCACCGGGGAGCTGTTTTTT
v_call: TRBV6-6; d_call: NA; clone_size: NA; cdr3_length: 15; j_call: TRBJ1-3; cdr3_aa: CASRDSARSGNTIYF; cdr3_nt: TGTGCCAGCAGGGACTCGGCGAGGTCTGGAAACACCATATATTTT
v_call: TRBV19; d_call: TRBD1; clone_size: NA; cdr3_length: 13; j_call: TRBJ1-2; cdr3_aa: CASSMGQGGGYTF; cdr3_nt: TGTGCCAGTAGTATGGGACAGGGGGGCGGCTACACCTTC
v_call: TRBV19; d_call: NA; clone_size: NA; cdr3_length: 14; j_call: TRBJ2-1; cdr3_aa: CASGLAAAYNEQFF; cdr3_nt: TGTGCCAGTGGCCTAGCTGCCGCCTACAATGAGCAGTTCTTC
v_call: TRBV11-3; d_call: TRBD1; clone_size: NA; cdr3_length: 17; j_call: TRBJ2-3; cdr3_aa: CASSARGSGGASDTQYF; cdr3_nt: TGTGCCAGCAGCGCCCGAGGGTCAGGGGGCGCATCAGATACGCAGTATTTT
v_call: TRBV5-1; d_call: NA; clone_size: once; cdr3_length: 14; j_call: TRBJ1-1; cdr3_aa: CASSRSPGNTEAFF; cdr3_nt: TGCGCCAGCAGCCGGTCGCCAGGGAACACTGAAGCTTTCTTT
v_call: TRBV2; d_call: NA; clone_size: NA; cdr3_length: 15; j_call: TRBJ2-1; cdr3_aa: CASSELWDSYNEQFF; cdr3_nt: TGTGCCAGCAGTGAATTGTGGGACTCCTACAATGAGCAGTTCTTC
v_call: TRBV27; d_call: NA; clone_size: NA; cdr3_length: 14; j_call: TRBJ2-3; cdr3_aa: CASKGSTTTDTQYF; cdr3_nt: TGTGCCAGCAAGGGCAGCACAACCACAGATACGCAGTATTTT
v_call: TRBV11-3; d_call: TRBD2; clone_size: NA; cdr3_length: 18; j_call: TRBJ2-1; cdr3_aa: CASSLRLAGVRPNNEQFF; cdr3_nt: TGTGCCAGCAGCCTGCGACTAGCGGGAGTCAGACCTAACAATGAGCAGTTCTTC
v_call: TRBV4-1; d_call: NA; clone_size: NA; cdr3_length: 15; j_call: TRBJ1-5; cdr3_aa: CASSQDGGFSEPQHF; cdr3_nt: TGCGCCAGCAGCCAAGACGGGGGCTTTAGCGAGCCCCAGCATTTT
v_call: TRBV6-5; d_call: NA; clone_size: NA; cdr3_length: 13; j_call: TRBJ1-3; cdr3_aa: CAVRDSPGNTIYF; cdr3_nt: TGTGCCGTTAGGGATTCCCCTGGAAACACCATATATTTT
v_call: TRBV30; d_call: NA; clone_size: NA; cdr3_length: 12; j_call: TRBJ1-1; cdr3_aa: CAWQKENTEAFF; cdr3_nt: TGTGCCTGGCAAAAGGAGAACACTGAAGCTTTCTTT
v_call: TRBV19; d_call: NA; clone_size: NA; cdr3_length: 14; j_call: TRBJ1-1; cdr3_aa: CASSIGAASTEAFF; cdr3_nt: TGTGCCAGTAGTATTGGGGCAGCGAGCACTGAAGCTTTCTTT
v_call: TRBV2; d_call: NA; clone_size: NA; cdr3_length: 13; j_call: TRBJ1-1; cdr3_aa: CASSLNLNTEAFF; cdr3_nt: TGTGCCAGCAGTCTCAATCTGAACACTGAAGCTTTCTTT
v_call: TRBV6-6; d_call: NA; clone_size: NA; cdr3_length: 15; j_call: TRBJ2-7; cdr3_aa: CASTPSLLGESEQYF; cdr3_nt: TGTGCCAGCACTCCCTCCCTGCTGGGAGAGAGTGAGCAGTACTTC
v_call: TRBV27; d_call: NA; clone_size: NA; cdr3_length: 14; j_call: TRBJ1-4; cdr3_aa: CASSYSGYNEKLFF; cdr3_nt: TGTGCCAGCAGTTATTCAGGGTATAATGAAAAACTGTTTTTT
v_call: TRBV5-4; d_call: TRBD2; clone_size: NA; cdr3_length: 18; j_call: TRBJ2-3; cdr3_aa: CASSLGGLAGEAADTQYF; cdr3_nt: TGTGCCAGCAGCTTGGGAGGACTAGCGGGAGAGGCTGCAGATACGCAGTATTTT
v_call: TRBV6-1; d_call: NA; clone_size: NA; cdr3_length: 13; j_call: TRBJ1-1; cdr3_aa: CASSLQTVGGTFF; cdr3_nt: TGTGCCAGCAGTCTTCAGACAGTCGGTGGAACTTTCTTT
v_call: TRBV7-6; d_call: TRBD2; clone_size: NA; cdr3_length: 14; j_call: TRBJ2-5; cdr3_aa: CASSGIAGEETQYF; cdr3_nt: TGTGCCAGCAGCGGGATAGCGGGAGAAGAGACCCAGTACTTC
v_call: TRBV5-1; d_call: NA; clone_size: NA; cdr3_length: 13; j_call: TRBJ2-7; cdr3_aa: CASSLDGGREQYF; cdr3_nt: TGCGCCAGCAGCTTGGACGGGGGGCGCGAGCAGTACTTC
v_call: TRBV7-2; d_call: TRBD2; clone_size: NA; cdr3_length: 18; j_call: TRBJ2-3; cdr3_aa: CASSLAGASGSVADTQYF; cdr3_nt: TGTGCCAGCAGCTTAGCTGGGGCTAGCGGGAGTGTGGCAGATACGCAGTATTTT
v_call: TRBV6-5; d_call: NA; clone_size: NA; cdr3_length: 14; j_call: TRBJ1-3; cdr3_aa: CASSADTSGNTIYF; cdr3_nt: TGTGCCAGCAGCGCAGACACTTCTGGAAACACCATATATTTT
v_call: TRBV6-5; d_call: TRBD1; clone_size: NA; cdr3_length: 16; j_call: TRBJ2-2; cdr3_aa: CASSSRDRGYTGELFF; cdr3_nt: TGTGCCAGCAGTTCGCGGGACAGGGGGTACACCGGGGAGCTGTTTTTT
v_call: TRBV27; d_call: TRBD2; clone_size: NA; cdr3_length: 16; j_call: TRBJ2-3; cdr3_aa: CASSRFGLAGGDTQYF; cdr3_nt: TGTGCCAGCAGTAGGTTCGGACTAGCGGGAGGTGATACGCAGTATTTT
v_call: TRBV10-3; d_call: NA; clone_size: NA; cdr3_length: 13; j_call: TRBJ2-2; cdr3_aa: CATRGANTGELFF; cdr3_nt: TGTGCCACCAGGGGGGCGAACACCGGGGAGCTGTTTTTT
v_call: TRBV2; d_call: TRBD1; clone_size: NA; cdr3_length: 14; j_call: TRBJ2-4; cdr3_aa: CASSEGQSWNIQYF; cdr3_nt: TGTGCCAGCAGTGAGGGACAGTCGTGGAACATTCAGTACTTC
v_call: TRBV2; d_call: NA; clone_size: NA; cdr3_length: 13; j_call: TRBJ2-7; cdr3_aa: CASSEHTPYEQYF; cdr3_nt: TGTGCCAGCAGTGAGCACACCCCCTACGAGCAGTACTTC
v_call: TRBV11-3; d_call: NA; clone_size: NA; cdr3_length: 14; j_call: TRBJ2-5; cdr3_aa: CASSLTGGIETQYF; cdr3_nt: TGTGCCAGCAGCTTAACAGGAGGGATAGAGACCCAGTACTTC
v_call: TRBV10-3; d_call: NA; clone_size: NA; cdr3_length: 18; j_call: TRBJ2-6; cdr3_aa: CAISEGWTRRAGANVLTF; cdr3_nt: TGTGCCATCAGTGAGGGGTGGACACGACGGGCTGGGGCCAACGTCCTGACTTTC
v_call: TRBV5-4; d_call: NA; clone_size: NA; cdr3_length: 15; j_call: TRBJ1-3; cdr3_aa: CASSRDTASGNTIYF; cdr3_nt: TGTGCCAGCAGCCGGGACACCGCCTCTGGAAACACCATATATTTT
v_call: TRBV19; d_call: TRBD2; clone_size: NA; cdr3_length: 16; j_call: TRBJ2-3; cdr3_aa: CASSPLTSGSTDTQYF; cdr3_nt: TGTGCCAGTAGTCCTCTCACTAGCGGAAGCACAGATACGCAGTATTTT
v_call: TRBV6-1; d_call: NA; clone_size: NA; cdr3_length: 15; j_call: TRBJ1-5; cdr3_aa: CASSEDRYSNQPQHF; cdr3_nt: TGTGCCAGCAGTGAAGACAGGTACAGCAATCAGCCCCAGCATTTT
v_call: TRBV11-2; d_call: NA; clone_size: NA; cdr3_length: 12; j_call: TRBJ2-7; cdr3_aa: CASSFNSYEQYF; cdr3_nt: TGTGCCAGCAGCTTTAACTCCTACGAGCAGTACTTC
v_call: TRBV10-3; d_call: TRBD1; clone_size: NA; cdr3_length: 15; j_call: TRBJ2-2; cdr3_aa: CAIESGTANTGELFF; cdr3_nt: TGTGCCATCGAGTCTGGGACAGCGAACACCGGGGAGCTGTTTTTT
v_call: TRBV19; d_call: TRBD1; clone_size: once; cdr3_length: 14; j_call: TRBJ1-5; cdr3_aa: CASKDRGVNQPQHF; cdr3_nt: TGTGCCAGCAAAGACAGGGGCGTCAATCAGCCCCAGCATTTT
v_call: TRBV5-1; d_call: NA; clone_size: NA; cdr3_length: 14; j_call: TRBJ1-1; cdr3_aa: CASRGRGMNTEAFF; cdr3_nt: TGCGCCAGCAGGGGGCGGGGCATGAACACTGAAGCTTTCTTT
v_call: TRBV4-1; d_call: TRBD1; clone_size: NA; cdr3_length: 17; j_call: TRBJ2-7; cdr3_aa: CASSQDFSRGQSYEQYF; cdr3_nt: TGCGCCAGCAGCCAAGATTTTTCCAGGGGGCAGTCGTACGAGCAGTACTTC
v_call: TRBV7-9; d_call: NA; clone_size: NA; cdr3_length: 16; j_call: TRBJ2-5; cdr3_aa: CASSLDLGGFQETQYF; cdr3_nt: TGTGCCAGCAGCTTAGATTTAGGGGGGTTCCAAGAGACCCAGTACTTC
v_call: TRBV9; d_call: TRBD2; clone_size: NA; cdr3_length: 15; j_call: TRBJ2-1; cdr3_aa: CASSVGSSGSDEQFF; cdr3_nt: TGTGCCAGCAGCGTAGGGTCTAGCGGGAGCGATGAGCAGTTCTTC
v_call: TRBV11-3; d_call: NA; clone_size: once; cdr3_length: 16; j_call: TRBJ2-6; cdr3_aa: CASSRRTGTGANVLTF; cdr3_nt: TGTGCCAGCAGCCGAAGAACGGGGACCGGGGCCAACGTCCTGACTTTC
v_call: TRBV7-9; d_call: TRBD1; clone_size: NA; cdr3_length: 16; j_call: TRBJ2-1; cdr3_aa: CASSLGDRVRNNEQFF; cdr3_nt: TGTGCCAGCAGCTTAGGGGACAGGGTACGAAACAATGAGCAGTTCTTC
v_call: TRBV27; d_call: TRBD2; clone_size: NA; cdr3_length: 16; j_call: TRBJ2-1; cdr3_aa: CASSFPGTSGANEQFF; cdr3_nt: TGTGCCAGCAGTTTCCCCGGGACTAGCGGGGCCAATGAGCAGTTCTTC
v_call: TRBV2; d_call: NA; clone_size: NA; cdr3_length: 13; j_call: TRBJ2-5; cdr3_aa: CASSDPVSETQYF; cdr3_nt: TGTGCCAGCAGTGACCCCGTATCGGAGACCCAGTACTTC
v_call: TRBV6-4; d_call: TRBD2; clone_size: NA; cdr3_length: 14; j_call: TRBJ2-1; cdr3_aa: CASSEGLAGGRLFF; cdr3_nt: TGTGCCAGCAGTGAGGGACTAGCGGGAGGCCGACTGTTCTTC
v_call: TRBV12-5; d_call: NA; clone_size: NA; cdr3_length: 14; j_call: TRBJ2-7; cdr3_aa: CASAPPTVSYEQYF; cdr3_nt: TGTGCTAGTGCCCCCCCGACAGTGTCCTACGAGCAGTACTTC
v_call: TRBV7-9; d_call: TRBD1; clone_size: NA; cdr3_length: 14; j_call: TRBJ2-7; cdr3_aa: CASAPGTGIEEQYF; cdr3_nt: TGTGCCAGCGCACCAGGGACAGGGATAGAGGAGCAGTACTTC
v_call: TRBV4-1; d_call: NA; clone_size: few; cdr3_length: 18; j_call: TRBJ2-7; cdr3_aa: CASSPSHPNVQGAGEQYF; cdr3_nt: TGCGCCAGCAGCCCAAGTCACCCCAATGTACAGGGTGCGGGCGAGCAGTACTTC
v_call: TRBV10-3; d_call: NA; clone_size: NA; cdr3_length: 14; j_call: TRBJ2-3; cdr3_aa: CAISESGRVDTQYF; cdr3_nt: TGTGCCATCAGTGAGTCCGGACGGGTAGATACGCAGTATTTT
v_call: TRBV19; d_call: NA; clone_size: NA; cdr3_length: 15; j_call: TRBJ1-1; cdr3_aa: CASSMNSQGMTEAFF; cdr3_nt: TGTGCCAGTAGTATGAACTCCCAGGGTATGACTGAAGCTTTCTTT